These 23 T cell receptor beta chains were sequenced from one sample in a study of T-cell reconstitution after alpha-beta-depleted transplantation in children. Construction of the TCRbeta library involved unique molecular identifiers. TCRdb reprocessed the PCR reads via MiXCR and lists one record per CDR3 protein. The table has about 200,000 distinct CDR3 sequences, approximately 17% seen once. The specimen was PBMCs, mostly from graft donor cells, collected 360 days after TCRalphabeta/CD19-depleted stem cell transplant. The receptors were gathered from a male patient between 2 and 10 years old who had a stem cell transplant for acute lymphoblastic leukemia, so the T cells may come from the graft donor.

This clonotype showed up just a few times. The chain employs TRBV5-1 and TRBJ2-7; 14 bases line up with TRBD2. After removal of 4 bases from V and 11 bases from J, the junction contained 8 bases not matched to a gene. The CDR3 extends over 14 amino acids. CDR1 is SGHRS, CDR2 YFSETQ, per germline. CDR3 residues: CASSGSGTSGSEYF. The CDR3, as DNA: TGCGCCAGCAGCGGATCCGGGACTAGCGGGAGTGAGTACTTC.

The gene calls are TRBV29-1 and TRBJ2-5, with 7 nucleotides matching TRBD1. Germline V lookup: CDR1 SQVTM, CDR2 ANQGSEA. This CDR3 is built from 13 residues. The V segment lost 5 bases and the J segment 4 bases; nucleotides outside the gene matches: 7. The chain's CDR3 is CSVRGLNLETQYF. CDR3 coding DNA: TGCAGCGTTAGGGGGCTCAACCTAGAGACCCAGTACTTC.

The genes are TRBV20-1 and TRBJ2-5; 7 nucleotides agree with TRBD2. V lost 3 bases, J lost 5 bases, and 9 bases stayed unmatched. This CDR3 is built from 14 residues. Germline V gene lookup returns CDR1 DFQATT and CDR2 SNEGSKA (reference sequence). The CDR3 protein is CSARRLAVGETQYF. CDR3 nucleotide sequence: TGCAGTGCTAGGCGGCTAGCGGTCGGGGAGACCCAGTACTTC.

The rearrangement joins TRBV28 to TRBJ2-2; 8 bases are shared with TRBD2. Trimming at V came to 2 bases and at J to 5 bases, leaving 7 bases not matched to a gene. The CDR3 totals 16 residues. Germline V gene data show CDR1 as MDHEN and CDR2 as SYDVKM. The CDR3 nucleotides are TGTGCCAGCAGTTTAGTCAGAGGCGGGAGGACCGGGGAGCTGTTTTTT. It translates to CASSLVRGGRTGELFF.

This clonotype was counted only a few times. V usage is TRBV9 and J usage is TRBJ2-1, with D possibly matching TRBD1 (6 bases). Trimming stripped 4 bases from V and 2 bases from J, with 13 bases between. Germline values: CDR1 SGDLS, CDR2 YYNGEE. This CDR3 region has 15 residues. CDR3 DNA sequence: TGTGCCAGCAGCTTAGGGGGAGAGGCCTACAATGAGCAGTTCTTC. Its protein is CASSLGGEAYNEQFF.

The rearrangement joins TRBV6-1 to TRBJ2-3; a possible D gene is TRBD1 (5 bases). The CDR3 has 14 residues. In germline, CDR1 is MNHNS, CDR2 SASEGT. Trimming took off 6 bases at V and 5 bases at J, with 15 bases between the two ends. The CDR3 loop reads CASSLTARVDTQYF. CDR3 DNA: TGTGCCAGCAGCCTAACCGCCAGGGTAGATACGCAGTATTTT.

This clonotype was recorded once. J is TRBJ1-6 and V is TRBV7-2; D possibly corresponds to TRBD1 (5 bases). Per the germline V gene, CDR1 is SGHTA and CDR2 is FQGNSA. CDR3 size: 15 residues. The ends were cut back, 4 bases at V and 10 bases at J, with 17 bases in the middle. This CDR3 is CASSSTASTSSPLHF. The CDR3 DNA reads TGTGCCAGCAGCTCGACAGCTTCAACCTCGTCACCCCTCCACTTT. The full variable domain, completed using reference TRBV7-2 and TRBJ1-6, is GAGVSQSPSNKVTEKGKDVELRCDPISGHTALYWYRQSLGQGLEFLIYFQGNSAPDKSGLPSDRFSAERTGGSVSTLTIQRTQQEDSAVYLCASSSTASTSSPLHFGNGTRLTVT.

Comments on this clonotype: Germline and junction disagree at one end, which may indicate a read error. The chain combines TRBV12-3 or TRBV12-4 with TRBJ2-1; 7 bases map to TRBD2. The CDR3 totals 16 residues. As DNA, the CDR3 is TGTGCCAGCAGCTTAGAAGGCGGGGGTACCTACAATGAGCAGTTCTTC. Its protein product is CASSLEGGGTYNEQFF.

A few counts support this clonotype. The chain is built from TRBV28 and TRBJ1-2; 7 nucleotides match TRBD1. Trimming at V came to 3 bases and at J to 4 bases, leaving 11 bases not matched to a gene. The CDR3 contains 16 residues. Germline-derived CDR1 and CDR2 are MDHEN and SYDVKM. CDR3 in DNA: TGTGCCAGCAGTTTGGGAACAGGGGTTTTTGGCTATGGCTACACCTTC. Encoded protein: CASSLGTGVFGYGYTF.

This clonotype was seen a handful of times. This chain uses TRBV7-8 with TRBJ2-2; D is perhaps TRBD1 (5 bases). V lost 3 bases to trimming and J lost 4 bases, with 12 bases between them. CDR3 length: 15 amino acids. CDR1 is SGHVS and CDR2 is FQNEAQ in the germline V gene. CDR3 sequence (DNA): TGTGCCAGCAGCTTCCCCAGGGTGGGCACCGGGGAGCTGTTTTTT. It specifies CASSFPRVGTGELFF. The full variable domain, its missing parts supplied by reference TRBV7-8 and TRBJ2-2, is GAGVSQSPRYKVAKRGQDVALRCDPISGHVSLFWYQQALGQGPEFLTYFQNEAQLDKSGLPSDRFFAERPEGSVSTLKIQRTQQEDSAVYLCASSFPRVGTGELFFGEGSRLTVL.

The chain recombines TRBV5-1 with TRBJ1-2, with a possible D match to TRBD1 (5 bases). Germline CDR1 and CDR2: SGHRS and YFSETQ. The CDR3 has 14 residues. Trimming shortened V by 3 bases and J by 8 bases, and 17 bases separated the two germline ends. CDR3 protein: CASSSGPFEDGYTF. Written as DNA, the CDR3 is TGCGCCAGCAGCTCGGGACCTTTCGAGGACGGCTACACCTTC.

The chain has TRBV5-6 and TRBJ2-2; D perhaps matches TRBD1 (6 bases). The CDR3 sequence is 15 residues long. Trimming removed 4 bases at V and 4 bases at J, with 14 bases between. Germline V gene lookup returns CDR1 SGHDT and CDR2 YYEEEE. DNA for the CDR3: TGTGCCAGCAGCGCAACAGGGCCGGGCACCGGGGAGCTGTTTTTT. Amino acids: CASSATGPGTGELFF.

This clonotype was counted many times. The chain is built from TRBV12-3 or TRBV12-4 and TRBJ2-7; a weak D match, TRBD2 (5 bases). The CDR3 covers 15 residues. V shed 0 bases and J shed 2 bases, with 11 bases lying between them. CDR3 loop: CASSLAGSGTYEQYF. The CDR3 region has the DNA TGTGCCAGCAGTTTAGCGGGGAGTGGGACCTACGAGCAGTACTTC.

The chain's CDR3 is CASSLYRTGRSGETQYF. The DNA of the CDR3 is TGTGCCAGCAGCTTATATAGGACAGGGCGGAGCGGAGAGACCCAGTACTTC. This chain joins TRBV5-6 and TRBJ2-5, with 8 nucleotides matching TRBD1. The V gene's germline CDR1 is SGHDT and CDR2 YYEEEE. V was clipped by 2 bases and J by 4 bases; unmatched bases: 13. This CDR3 spans 17 amino acids.

V and J are TRBV7-2 and TRBJ2-3; no reliable D call. Trimming shortened V by 1 base and J by 4 bases, and 9 bases separated the two germline ends. The CDR3 extends over 14 amino acids. CDR1 and CDR2 (germline): SGHTA, FQGNSA. CDR3 residues: CASSLVLVPDTQYF. Written as DNA, the CDR3 is TGTGCCAGCAGCTTAGTCCTGGTCCCAGATACGCAGTATTTT.

CDR3 bases: TGCAGCGTTGATAGGGTTAAGGTGAACACTGAAGCTTTCTTT. Its protein product is CSVDRVKVNTEAFF. This rearrangement joins TRBV29-1 to TRBJ1-1; D is ambiguous. V dropped 3 bases and J dropped 0 bases, with 11 bases sitting between them. The CDR3 totals 14 residues. Germline CDR1 reads SQVTM; CDR2 reads ANQGSEA.

V is TRBV6-4 and J is TRBJ1-1; D is possibly TRBD1 (6 bases). Germline V lookup: CDR1 MRHNA, CDR2 SNTAGT. The CDR3 covers 15 residues. V was shortened by 2 bases and J by 5 bases, with 15 bases between the two germline ends. The CDR3 reads CASSDTVKGGTEAFF. The CDR3 nucleotides are TGTGCCAGCAGTGACACCGTCAAGGGGGGGACTGAAGCTTTCTTT.

The V gene is TRBV12-3 or TRBV12-4, the J gene TRBJ2-7, with D possibly TRBD2 on 5 matching bases. The CDR3 sequence is 13 residues long. Trimming stripped 6 bases from V and 6 bases from J, with 15 bases between. This CDR3 is CASRPPGGGEQYF. The CDR3 DNA reads TGTGCCAGCAGACCCCCCGGAGGAGGCGAGCAGTACTTC.

The table lists this clonotype with a few counts. The rearrangement joins TRBV24-1 to TRBJ2-2; D assignment may be TRBD1 or TRBD2 (5 bases each). CDR1 is KGHDR, CDR2 SFDVKD, per germline. Trimming left V 4 bases short and J 4 bases short, with 18 bases between. CDR3 length: 17 amino acids. The CDR3 region is CATSDPGGGPATGELFF. The CDR3, as DNA: TGTGCCACCAGTGACCCGGGTGGGGGACCCGCCACCGGGGAGCTGTTTTTT.

A few counts support this clonotype. This chain uses TRBV12-3 or TRBV12-4 with TRBJ2-7; TRBD1 or TRBD2 may be the D gene (5 bases each). The CDR3 is 14 residues long. Deletions cut 6 bases from V and 0 bases from J, with 12 bases between. CDR3 coding DNA: TGTGCCAGCAGCGGGACGGGCAGCTCCTACGAGCAGTACTTC. As protein: CASSGTGSSYEQYF.

This chain links TRBV5-1 with TRBJ1-1; D remains unclear. The V gene lost 4 bases and the J gene lost 0 bases, with 16 bases spanning the gap. Germline V lookup: CDR1 SGHRS, CDR2 YFSETQ. The CDR3 consists of 16 residues. The CDR3 here is CASSPQFGQLNTEAFF. The CDR3 region has the DNA TGCGCCAGCAGCCCACAGTTTGGTCAGCTGAACACTGAAGCTTTCTTT.

This clonotype appeared a few times. This chain joins TRBV28 and TRBJ2-1; the D gene is possibly TRBD2 (6 bases). This CDR3 comprises 15 residues. V was trimmed by 5 bases and J by 7 bases, leaving 18 bases between them. CDR1 and CDR2 (germline): MDHEN, SYDVKM. CDR3 sequence: CASSPPGLISNEQFF. CDR3 coding DNA: TGTGCCAGCAGTCCCCCGGGACTCATCTCTAATGAGCAGTTCTTC.

The chain is built from TRBV5-5 and TRBJ2-2; 7 nucleotides match TRBD1. CDR1 is SGHKS, CDR2 YYEKEE, per germline (reference sequence). The trim removed 1 base at V and 2 bases at J, leaving 11 bases unmatched. The CDR3 loop spans 18 amino acids. This CDR3 reads CASSLKSRGQTNTGELFF. DNA for the CDR3: TGTGCCAGCAGCTTGAAATCGAGGGGGCAGACTAACACCGGGGAGCTGTTTTTT.